This TCR beta chain was profiled in a study of T cell responses to AZD1222 COVID-19 vaccine. The V segment lost 4 bases and the J segment 5 bases; nucleotides outside the gene matches: 7. The CDR3 is 15 amino acids. Germline CDR1 MNHEY, CDR2 SVGEGT. Produced via immunoSEQ multiplex PCR; TCRdb's table is partial and in-frame only. The sample contains some 110,000 clones, approximately 83% of which appear only once. The sample was peripheral blood, taken on day 0 of MenACWY control vaccination. V gene TRBV6-2 or TRBV6-3 combines with J gene TRBJ1-5, with 8 bases fitting TRBD1. This sequence was found in an adult in good health. The CDR3 loop is CASSSPDRGYQPQHF. For the CDR3, the DNA is TGTGCCAGCAGTTCTCCCGACAGGGGATATCAGCCCCAGCATTTT.